Below, 3 T cell receptor beta chains from the same sample are listed, as sequenced in a study of Ad26.COV2.S vaccination and SARS-CoV-2 variants. Specified treatment: around 19 received Ad26.COV2.S at low or high dose, single or two shots; a few received placebo; per-sample allocation not given. The samples date from day 63 after the first vaccine or placebo injection. Profiled with immunoSEQ multiplex PCR; TCRdb holds only in-frame clones, not every one. Of about 320,000 clones listed, around 84% are singletons. Source: peripheral blood, taken in a trial of Ad26.COV2.S vaccine versus placebo. These receptors were taken from a person aged 18-60 years who received the Ad26.COV2.S COVID-19 vaccine or a placebo.

This clone was recorded a few times. The V gene is TRBV4-1, the J gene TRBJ1-6; no definite D call. Germline V gene sequence: CDR1 MGHRA, CDR2 YSYEKL. This CDR3 contains 14 residues. V lost 0 bases, J lost 9 bases, and 9 bases lay in between. This CDR3 is CASSQDFQASPLHF. CDR3 bases: TGCGCCAGCAGCCAAGATTTTCAAGCTTCACCCCTCCACTTT.

This clone was seen once. J is TRBJ2-2 and V is TRBV6-6; a weak D match, TRBD2 (6 bases). Trimming cost V 2 bases and J 3 bases, with 13 bases left between them. Per the germline V gene, CDR1 is MNHNY and CDR2 is SVGAGI (reference sequence). This CDR3 spans 16 amino acids. CDR3 region: CASSYVGGSDTGELFF. CDR3 nucleotide sequence: TGTGCCAGCAGTTACGTCGGGGGTTCGGACACCGGGGAGCTGTTTTTT.

The chain recombines TRBV4-1 with TRBJ1-2; 7 positions agree with TRBD1. V lost 1 base, J lost 4 bases, and 3 bases stayed unmatched. The germline gives CDR1 MGHRA, CDR2 YSYEKL. The CDR3 is 14 residues long. The CDR3 is CASSQVGGPYGYTF. As DNA, the CDR3 is TGCGCCAGCAGCCAAGTAGGGGGCCCCTATGGCTACACCTTC.